This TCR beta chain is from a study of T cells in tumors after PD-1 blockade. Across the study: No patient had prior checkpoint blockade, systemic immunosuppression, or radiotherapy within 4 weeks. Either cemiplimab 350 mg every 2 weeks or pembrolizumab 200 mg every 3 weeks was given. Mean per blood sample: 90,000 to 120,000 templates (about 24,000-270,000), roughly 34,000 unique clonotypes.

Regarding the study as a whole: Roughly 40% of tumor TCR clonotypes were also found in blood.

Measured with immunoSEQ multiplex PCR; TCRdb has only the in-frame clones, and not every one. The sample shows tens of thousands of clones, about 82% of them seen only once. In its sample, this clone was seen once. Its target is unknown. The sample was PBMCs, taken before anti-PD-1 treatment. The TCR comes from a human donor with basal cell carcinoma.

The CDR3 DNA reads as TGTGCCAGCAGCTTGCAAAAATATGGCTACACCTTC. This sequence encodes CASSLQKYGYTF. The rearrangement uses TRBV5-8 and TRBJ1-2; no clear D gene. The CDR3 is 12 amino acids. With 1 base removed from V and 5 bases from J, the gap between germline ends came to 6 bases. The germline V gene has CDR1 SGHTS and CDR2 YDEGEE.